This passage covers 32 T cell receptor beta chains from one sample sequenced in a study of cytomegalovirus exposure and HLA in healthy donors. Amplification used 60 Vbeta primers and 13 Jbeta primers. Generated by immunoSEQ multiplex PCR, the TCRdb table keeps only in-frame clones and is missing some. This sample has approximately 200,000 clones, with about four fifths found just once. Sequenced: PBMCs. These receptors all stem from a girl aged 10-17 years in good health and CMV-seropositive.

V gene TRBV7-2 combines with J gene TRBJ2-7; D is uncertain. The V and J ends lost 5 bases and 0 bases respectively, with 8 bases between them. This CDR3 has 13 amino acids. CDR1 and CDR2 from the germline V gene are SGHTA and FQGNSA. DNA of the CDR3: TGTGCCAGCAGCCCCCGGGTCTCCTACGAGCAGTACTTC. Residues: CASSPRVSYEQYF.

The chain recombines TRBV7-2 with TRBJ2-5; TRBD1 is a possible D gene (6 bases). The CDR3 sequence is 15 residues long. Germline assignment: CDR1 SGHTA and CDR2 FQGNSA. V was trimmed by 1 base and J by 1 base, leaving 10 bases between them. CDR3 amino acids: CASSLDRGTQETQYF. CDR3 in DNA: TGTGCCAGCAGCTTAGATAGGGGGACCCAAGAGACCCAGTACTTC.

The CDR3 sequence: CAISELAGGGYSGNTIYF. The CDR3 DNA reads TGTGCCATCAGTGAGTTAGCCGGTGGCGGTTACTCTGGAAACACCATATATTTT. The chain has TRBV10-3 and TRBJ1-3; D is unclear. CDR3 length equals 18 residues. Per the germline V gene, CDR1 is ENHRY and CDR2 is SYGVKD. V lost 1 base, J lost 0 bases, and 16 bases lay in between.

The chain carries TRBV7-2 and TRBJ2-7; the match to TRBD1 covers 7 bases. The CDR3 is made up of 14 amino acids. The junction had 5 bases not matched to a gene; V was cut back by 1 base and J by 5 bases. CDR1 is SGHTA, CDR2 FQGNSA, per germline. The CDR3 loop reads CASSLENRGHEQYF. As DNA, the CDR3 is TGTGCCAGCAGCTTAGAAAACAGGGGCCACGAGCAGTACTTC. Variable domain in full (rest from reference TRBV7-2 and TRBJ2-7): GAGVSQSPSNKVTEKGKDVELRCDPISGHTALYWYRQSLGQGLEFLIYFQGNSAPDKSGLPSDRFSAERTGGSVSTLTIQRTQQEDSAVYLCASSLENRGHEQYFGPGTRLTVT.

The CDR3 region is CASSRTGDSYEQYF. The CDR3 DNA reads as TGTGCCAGCAGCCGGACAGGGGATTCCTACGAGCAGTACTTC. The rearrangement uses TRBV6-5 and TRBJ2-7, with 9 nucleotides matching TRBD1. This CDR3 spans 14 amino acids. Trimming took 6 bases from V and 1 from J; bases not matched to a gene: 4. Looked up from germline, CDR1 is MNHEY and CDR2 is SVGAGI.

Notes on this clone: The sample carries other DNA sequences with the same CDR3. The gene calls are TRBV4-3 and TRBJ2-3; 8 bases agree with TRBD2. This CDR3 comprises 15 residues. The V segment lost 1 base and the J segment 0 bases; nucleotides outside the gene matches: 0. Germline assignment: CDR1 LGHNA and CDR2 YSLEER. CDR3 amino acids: CASSQGGGSTDTQYF. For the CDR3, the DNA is TGCGCCAGCAGCCAAGGCGGGGGGAGCACAGATACGCAGTATTTT.

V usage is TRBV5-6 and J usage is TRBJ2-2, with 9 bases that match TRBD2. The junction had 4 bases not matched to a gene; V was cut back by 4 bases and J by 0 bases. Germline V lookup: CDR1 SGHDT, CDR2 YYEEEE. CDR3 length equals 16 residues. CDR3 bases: TGTGCCAGCAGCGTAGCGGGGGAGACGAACACCGGGGAGCTGTTTTTT. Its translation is CASSVAGETNTGELFF.

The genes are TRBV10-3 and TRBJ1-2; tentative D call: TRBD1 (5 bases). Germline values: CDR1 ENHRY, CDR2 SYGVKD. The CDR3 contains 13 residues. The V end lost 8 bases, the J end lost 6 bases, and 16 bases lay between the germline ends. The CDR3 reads CAIPDGGYDGYTF. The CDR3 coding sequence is TGTGCCATCCCGGACGGGGGGTATGATGGCTACACCTTC.

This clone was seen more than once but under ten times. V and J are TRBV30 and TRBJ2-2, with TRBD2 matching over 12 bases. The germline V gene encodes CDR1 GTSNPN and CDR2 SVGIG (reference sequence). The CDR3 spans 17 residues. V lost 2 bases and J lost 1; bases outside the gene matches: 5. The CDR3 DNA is TGTGCCTGGAGTATTTCGACTAGCGGGGGGAACACCGGGGAGCTGTTTTTT. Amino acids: CAWSISTSGGNTGELFF.

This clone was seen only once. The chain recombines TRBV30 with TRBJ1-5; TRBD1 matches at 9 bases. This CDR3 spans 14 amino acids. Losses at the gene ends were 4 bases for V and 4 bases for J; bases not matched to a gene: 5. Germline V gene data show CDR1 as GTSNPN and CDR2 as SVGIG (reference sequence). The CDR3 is CAWTPGTGNQPQHF. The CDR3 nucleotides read TGTGCCTGGACCCCCGGGACAGGGAATCAGCCCCAGCATTTT.

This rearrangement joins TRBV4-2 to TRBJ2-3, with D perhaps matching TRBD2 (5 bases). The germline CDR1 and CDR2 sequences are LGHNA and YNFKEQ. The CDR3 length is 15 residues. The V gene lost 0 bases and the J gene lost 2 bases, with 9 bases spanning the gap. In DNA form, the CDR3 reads TGTGCCAGCAGCCAAGATAGCGAGATCACAGATACGCAGTATTTT. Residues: CASSQDSEITDTQYF.

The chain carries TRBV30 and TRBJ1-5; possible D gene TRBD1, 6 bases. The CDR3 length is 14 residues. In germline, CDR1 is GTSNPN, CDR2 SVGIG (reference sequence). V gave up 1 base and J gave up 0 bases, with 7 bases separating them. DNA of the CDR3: TGTGCCTGGAGTGGGGACAATAGCAATCAGCCCCAGCATTTT. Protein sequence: CAWSGDNSNQPQHF.

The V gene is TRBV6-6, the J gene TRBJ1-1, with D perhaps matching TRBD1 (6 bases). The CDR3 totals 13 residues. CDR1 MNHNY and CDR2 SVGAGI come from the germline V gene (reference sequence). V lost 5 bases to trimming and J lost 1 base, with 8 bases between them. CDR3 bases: TGTGCCAGCAGTAAGACAGGGAACACTGAAGCTTTCTTT. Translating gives CASSKTGNTEAFF.

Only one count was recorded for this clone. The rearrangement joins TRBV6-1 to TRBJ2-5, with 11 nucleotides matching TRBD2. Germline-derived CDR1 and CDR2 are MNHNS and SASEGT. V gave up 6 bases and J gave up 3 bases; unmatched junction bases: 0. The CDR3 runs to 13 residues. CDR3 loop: CASRGLAEETQYF. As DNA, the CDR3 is TGTGCCAGCAGGGGACTAGCGGAAGAGACCCAGTACTTC.

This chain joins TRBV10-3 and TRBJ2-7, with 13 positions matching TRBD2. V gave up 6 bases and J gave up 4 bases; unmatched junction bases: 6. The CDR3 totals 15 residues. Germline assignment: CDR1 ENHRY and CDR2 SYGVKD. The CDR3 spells CAIRTGTSGVYEQYF. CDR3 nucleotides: TGTGCCATCAGGACCGGGACTAGCGGGGTTTACGAGCAGTACTTC.

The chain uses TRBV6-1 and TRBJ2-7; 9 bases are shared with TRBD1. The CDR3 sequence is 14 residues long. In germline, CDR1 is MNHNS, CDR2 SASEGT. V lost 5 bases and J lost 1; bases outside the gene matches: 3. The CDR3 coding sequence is TGTGCCAGCAGTACCGGGACAGGGTCCTACGAGCAGTACTTC. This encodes CASSTGTGSYEQYF.

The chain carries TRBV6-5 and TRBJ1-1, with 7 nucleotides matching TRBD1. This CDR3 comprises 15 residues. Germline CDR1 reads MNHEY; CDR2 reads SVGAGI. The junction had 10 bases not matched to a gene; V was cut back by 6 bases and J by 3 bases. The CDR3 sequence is CASSRTTGFDTEAFF. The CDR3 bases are TGTGCCAGCAGCCGTACGACAGGGTTTGACACTGAAGCTTTCTTT.

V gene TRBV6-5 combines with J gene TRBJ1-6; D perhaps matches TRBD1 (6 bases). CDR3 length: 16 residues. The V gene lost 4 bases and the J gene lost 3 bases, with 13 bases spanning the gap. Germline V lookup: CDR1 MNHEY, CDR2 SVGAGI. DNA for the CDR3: TGTGCCAGCAGTTTCCAGGGGAGACTCTATAATTCACCCCTCCACTTT. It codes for CASSFQGRLYNSPLHF.

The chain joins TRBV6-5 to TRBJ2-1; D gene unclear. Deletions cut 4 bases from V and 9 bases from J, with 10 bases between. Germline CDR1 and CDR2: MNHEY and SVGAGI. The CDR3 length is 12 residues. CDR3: CASSFRNGEQFF. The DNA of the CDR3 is TGTGCCAGCAGTTTCCGAAACGGTGAGCAGTTCTTC.

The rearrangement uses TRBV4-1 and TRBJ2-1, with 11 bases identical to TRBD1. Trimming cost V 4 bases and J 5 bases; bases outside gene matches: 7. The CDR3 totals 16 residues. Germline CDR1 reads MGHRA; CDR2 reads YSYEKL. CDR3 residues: CASSRSPGQGDNEQFF. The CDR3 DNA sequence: TGCGCCAGCAGCCGAAGCCCGGGACAGGGGGACAATGAGCAGTTCTTC.

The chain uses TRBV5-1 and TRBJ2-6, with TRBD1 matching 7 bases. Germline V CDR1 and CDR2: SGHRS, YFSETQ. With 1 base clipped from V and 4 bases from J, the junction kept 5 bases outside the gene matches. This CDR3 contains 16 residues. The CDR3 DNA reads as TGCGCCAGCAGCTTGACAGGGGCGCGCGGGGCCAACGTCCTGACTTTC. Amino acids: CASSLTGARGANVLTF.

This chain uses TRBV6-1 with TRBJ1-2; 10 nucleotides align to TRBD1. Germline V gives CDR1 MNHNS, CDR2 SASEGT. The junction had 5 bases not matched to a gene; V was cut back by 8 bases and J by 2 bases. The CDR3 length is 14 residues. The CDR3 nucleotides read TGTGCCAGCCGAGACAGGGGGCACAACTATGGCTACACCTTC. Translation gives CASRDRGHNYGYTF.

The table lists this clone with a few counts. The CDR3 reads CASSLAGLRIGTDTQYF. In nucleotides, the CDR3 is TGTGCCAGCAGCTTGGCAGGACTCCGAATAGGGACAGATACGCAGTATTTT. The chain has TRBV5-4 and TRBJ2-3; D is perhaps TRBD2 (5 bases). The ends were cut back, 0 bases at V and 3 bases at J, with 17 bases in the middle. Per germline, CDR1 SGHNT and CDR2 YYREEE (reference sequence). This CDR3 is built from 17 residues.

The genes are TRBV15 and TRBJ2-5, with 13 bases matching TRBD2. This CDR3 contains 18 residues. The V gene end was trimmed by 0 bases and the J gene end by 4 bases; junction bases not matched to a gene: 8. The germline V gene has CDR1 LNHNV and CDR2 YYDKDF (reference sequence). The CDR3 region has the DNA TGTGCCACCAGCAGAGACGACTTGACTAGCGGGGGGACAGAGACCCAGTACTTC. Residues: CATSRDDLTSGGTETQYF.

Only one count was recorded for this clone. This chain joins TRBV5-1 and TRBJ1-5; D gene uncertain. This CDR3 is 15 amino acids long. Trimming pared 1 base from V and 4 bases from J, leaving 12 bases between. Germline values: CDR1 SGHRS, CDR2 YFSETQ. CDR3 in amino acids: CASSLNSGGNQPQHF. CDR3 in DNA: TGCGCCAGCAGCTTGAATTCAGGAGGGAATCAGCCCCAGCATTTT.

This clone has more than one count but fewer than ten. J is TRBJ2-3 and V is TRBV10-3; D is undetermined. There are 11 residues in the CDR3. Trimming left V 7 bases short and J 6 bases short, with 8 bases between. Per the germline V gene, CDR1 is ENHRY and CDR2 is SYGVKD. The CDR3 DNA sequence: TGTGCCATCATGGTTAGTGATACGCAGTATTTT. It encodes CAIMVSDTQYF.

The CDR3 spells CASSLRSTGELFF. The CDR3 DNA sequence: TGTGCCAGCTCACTACGGAGCACCGGGGAGCTGTTTTTT. This rearrangement joins TRBV18 to TRBJ2-2; no clear D gene. This CDR3 comprises 13 residues. CDR1 and CDR2 from the germline V gene are KGHSH and LQKENI. V was cut by 4 bases and J by 4 bases, with 7 bases left in between. The full variable domain, its missing parts supplied by reference TRBV18 and TRBJ2-2, is NAGVMQNPRHLVRRRGQEARLRCSPMKGHSHVYWYRQLPEEGLKFMVYLQKENIIDESGMPKERFSAEFPKEGPSILRIQQVVRGDSAAYFCASSLRSTGELFFGEGSRLTVL.

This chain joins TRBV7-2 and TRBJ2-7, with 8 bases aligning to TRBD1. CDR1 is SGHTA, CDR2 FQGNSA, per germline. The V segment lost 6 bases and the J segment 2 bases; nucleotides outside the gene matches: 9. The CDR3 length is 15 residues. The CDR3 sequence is CASRLTRDRTYEQYF. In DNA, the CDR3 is TGTGCCAGCAGACTGACGAGGGACAGGACCTACGAGCAGTACTTC. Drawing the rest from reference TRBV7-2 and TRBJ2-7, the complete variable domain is GAGVSQSPSNKVTEKGKDVELRCDPISGHTALYWYRQSLGQGLEFLIYFQGNSAPDKSGLPSDRFSAERTGGSVSTLTIQRTQQEDSAVYLCASRLTRDRTYEQYFGPGTRLTVT.

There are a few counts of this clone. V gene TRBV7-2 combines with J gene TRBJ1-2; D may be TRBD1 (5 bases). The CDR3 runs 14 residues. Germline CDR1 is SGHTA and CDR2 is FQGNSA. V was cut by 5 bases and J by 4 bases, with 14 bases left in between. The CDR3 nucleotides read TGTGCCAGCAGCCCGGCTGGAGGGGCCTATGGCTACACCTTC. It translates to CASSPAGGAYGYTF.

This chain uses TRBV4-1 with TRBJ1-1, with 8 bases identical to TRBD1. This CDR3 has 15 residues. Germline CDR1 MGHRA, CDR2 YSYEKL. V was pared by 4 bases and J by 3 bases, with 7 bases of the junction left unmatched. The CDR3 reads CASSLDRGRDTEAFF. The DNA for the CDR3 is TGCGCCAGCAGCCTAGACAGGGGCAGAGACACTGAAGCTTTCTTT.

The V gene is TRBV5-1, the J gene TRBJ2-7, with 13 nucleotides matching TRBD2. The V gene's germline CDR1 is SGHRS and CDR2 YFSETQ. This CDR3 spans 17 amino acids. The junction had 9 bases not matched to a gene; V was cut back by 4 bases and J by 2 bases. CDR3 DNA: TGCGCCAGCAGCGGAGCACTAGCGGGGGGGTTCGCCTACGAGCAGTACTTC. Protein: CASSGALAGGFAYEQYF.

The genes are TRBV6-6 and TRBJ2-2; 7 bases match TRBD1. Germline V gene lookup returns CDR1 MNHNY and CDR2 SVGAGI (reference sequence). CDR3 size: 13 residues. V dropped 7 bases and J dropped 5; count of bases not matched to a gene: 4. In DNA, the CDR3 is TGTGCCAGCACAGACAGGGTAACCGGGGAGCTGTTTTTT. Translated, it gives CASTDRVTGELFF.